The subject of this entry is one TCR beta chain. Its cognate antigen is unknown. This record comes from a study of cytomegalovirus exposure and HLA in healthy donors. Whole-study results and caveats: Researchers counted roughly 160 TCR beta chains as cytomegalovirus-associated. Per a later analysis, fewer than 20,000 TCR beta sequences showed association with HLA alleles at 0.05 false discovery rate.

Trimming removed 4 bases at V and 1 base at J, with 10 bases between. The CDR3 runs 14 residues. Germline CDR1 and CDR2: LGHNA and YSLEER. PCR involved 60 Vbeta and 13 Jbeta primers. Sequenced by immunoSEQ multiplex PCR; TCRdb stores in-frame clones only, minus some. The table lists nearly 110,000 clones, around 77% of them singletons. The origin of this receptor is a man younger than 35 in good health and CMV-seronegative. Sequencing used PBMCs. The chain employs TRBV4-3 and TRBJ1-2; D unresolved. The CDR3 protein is CASSLGWSNYGYTF. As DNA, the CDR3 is TGCGCCAGCAGCCTGGGTTGGAGTAACTATGGCTACACCTTC.